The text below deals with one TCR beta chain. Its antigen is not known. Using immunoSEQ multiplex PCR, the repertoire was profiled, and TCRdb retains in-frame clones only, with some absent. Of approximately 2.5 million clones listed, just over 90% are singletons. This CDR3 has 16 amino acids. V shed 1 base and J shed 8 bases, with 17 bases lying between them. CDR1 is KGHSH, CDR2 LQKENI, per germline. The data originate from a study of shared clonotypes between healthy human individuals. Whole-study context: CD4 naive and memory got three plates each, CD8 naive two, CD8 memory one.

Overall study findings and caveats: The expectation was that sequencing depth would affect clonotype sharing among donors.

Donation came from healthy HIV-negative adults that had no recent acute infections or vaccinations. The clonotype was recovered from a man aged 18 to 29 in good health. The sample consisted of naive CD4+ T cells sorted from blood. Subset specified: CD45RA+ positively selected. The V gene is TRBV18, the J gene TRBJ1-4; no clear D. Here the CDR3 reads CASSPQVPPPGEKLFF. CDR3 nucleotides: TGTGCCAGCTCACCACAGGTCCCCCCTCCTGGCGAAAAACTGTTTTTT.